The 20 T cell receptor beta chains given below trace back to one sample, sequenced in a study of blood T cell repertoires in COVID-19. The method was immunoSEQ multiplex PCR; TCRdb's version includes in-frame clones alone and lacks a portion of them. The table lists about 90,000 clones, around 81% of them singletons. Sequencing was performed on peripheral blood. The receptor source for this set is a woman aged 70-85 years with active or convalescent COVID-19.

This sequence joins TRBV10-3 and TRBJ1-6; tentatively, D is TRBD1 (5 bases). V gave up 2 bases and J gave up 7 bases, with 9 bases separating them. The CDR3 runs 14 residues. Germline assignment: CDR1 ENHRY and CDR2 SYGVKD. Here the CDR3 reads CAISEGGGNSPLHF. Here the CDR3 DNA reads TGTGCCATCAGTGAGGGGGGAGGGAATTCACCCCTCCACTTT.

The CDR3 is CASSPDRSKNEQFF. The CDR3 coding sequence is TGTGCCAGCTCACCGGACAGGTCGAAGAATGAGCAGTTCTTC. J is TRBJ2-1 and V is TRBV18; 7 nucleotides line up with TRBD1. V shed 3 bases and J 7 bases; nucleotides not matched to a gene: 6. Germline-derived CDR1 and CDR2 are KGHSH and LQKENI. This CDR3 is 14 amino acids long.

The chain uses TRBV5-4 and TRBJ2-3; D is unclear. CDR3 length equals 15 residues. V was trimmed by 1 base and J by 0 bases, leaving 9 bases between them. Germline values: CDR1 SGHNT, CDR2 YYREEE (reference sequence). The chain's CDR3 is CASSLRVGSTDTQYF. CDR3 coding DNA: TGTGCCAGCAGCTTGCGGGTCGGCAGCACAGATACGCAGTATTTT.

The chain recombines TRBV6-5 with TRBJ2-5; D perhaps matches TRBD2 (5 bases). The CDR3 length is 15 residues. CDR1 is MNHEY and CDR2 is SVGAGI in the germline V gene. Trimming pared 7 bases from V and 1 base from J, leaving 16 bases between. The CDR3 region has the DNA TGTGCCAGCAAGGAGGAGACGCTGAGCCAAGAGACCCAGTACTTC. It is translated as CASKEETLSQETQYF.

The chain recombines TRBV9 with TRBJ1-2; 7 bases are a match to TRBD1. V lost 7 bases and J lost 9; bases outside the gene matches: 12. CDR3 size: 13 residues. CDR1 is SGDLS, CDR2 YYNGEE, per germline. The CDR3 DNA follows: TGTGCCAGCCAACCTACAGGGGTCGGAAGCTACACCTTC. The encoded protein is CASQPTGVGSYTF.

The chain couples TRBV5-4 to TRBJ2-5; 8 bases fit TRBD1. The CDR3 loop spans 14 amino acids. The V gene end was trimmed by 4 bases and the J gene end by 2 bases; junction bases not matched to a gene: 4. Per the germline V gene, CDR1 is SGHNT and CDR2 is YYREEE (reference sequence). The DNA for the CDR3 is TGTGCCAGCAGCACTGGACAGGGACAAGAGACCCAGTACTTC. Protein product: CASSTGQGQETQYF.

The chain is built from TRBV15 and TRBJ1-1, with 7 bases fitting TRBD1. V dropped 3 bases and J dropped 2; count of bases not matched to a gene: 6. This CDR3 has 15 amino acids. The germline gives CDR1 LNHNV, CDR2 YYDKDF (reference sequence). CDR3 sequence reads: CATSSGGTANTEAFF. The CDR3 coding sequence is TGTGCCACCAGCAGTGGCGGGACAGCCAACACTGAAGCTTTCTTT.

This clone was seen a single time. The gene calls are TRBV18 and TRBJ2-6, with D hard to call. Trimming shortened V by 3 bases and J by 0 bases, and 3 bases separated the two germline ends. Germline lookup yields CDR1 KGHSH and CDR2 LQKENI. CDR3 length: 14 amino acids. CDR3 sequence (DNA): TGTGCCAGCTCACCCCTCTCTGGGGCCAACGTCCTGACTTTC. This sequence encodes CASSPLSGANVLTF. The whole variable domain, filled in from reference TRBV18 and TRBJ2-6, reads NAGVMQNPRHLVRRRGQEARLRCSPMKGHSHVYWYRQLPEEGLKFMVYLQKENIIDESGMPKERFSAEFPKEGPSILRIQQVVRGDSAAYFCASSPLSGANVLTFGAGSRLTVL.

The CDR3 nucleotides read TGTGCCAGTAGTATTAGTGGACAGCTATTTTATAGCAATCAGCCCCAGCATTTT. As protein: CASSISGQLFYSNQPQHF. The gene calls are TRBV19 and TRBJ1-5; a possible D gene is TRBD1 (6 bases). CDR3 length: 18 residues. Trimming removed 3 bases from V and 0 bases from J, with 18 bases in between. Germline V gene data show CDR1 as LNHDA and CDR2 as SQIVND (reference sequence).

The count of this clone is one. The J gene is TRBJ2-3, the V gene TRBV4-1; 8 bases are shared with TRBD2. CDR3 length equals 16 residues. The V gene end was trimmed by 4 bases and the J gene end by 4 bases; junction bases not matched to a gene: 10. Germline V lookup: CDR1 MGHRA, CDR2 YSYEKL. CDR3 DNA sequence: TGCGCCAGCAGCCCCCGGGGACTAGTCGGGCCAGATACGCAGTATTTT. The encoded protein is CASSPRGLVGPDTQYF.

The J gene is TRBJ2-3, the V gene TRBV18; 7 bases map to TRBD2. V was pared by 2 bases and J by 1 base, with 9 bases of the junction left unmatched. Per germline, CDR1 KGHSH and CDR2 LQKENI. This CDR3 region has 17 residues. CDR3 amino acids: CASSPMASGTGTDTQYF. The CDR3 region has the DNA TGTGCCAGCTCACCAATGGCCAGCGGGACCGGCACAGATACGCAGTATTTT.

This chain uses TRBV6-6 with TRBJ2-3; D gene uncertain. V was shortened by 5 bases and J by 6 bases, with 15 bases between the two germline ends. The CDR3 extends over 14 amino acids. Germline V gene lookup returns CDR1 MNHNY and CDR2 SVGAGI (reference sequence). This chain's CDR3 is CASSLGSKKDTQYF. In DNA form, the CDR3 reads TGTGCCAGCAGTCTCGGGTCAAAGAAGGATACGCAGTATTTT.

A single count supports this clone. The chain has TRBV7-8 and TRBJ2-7; D possibly corresponds to TRBD1 (5 bases). Germline V gene lookup returns CDR1 SGHVS and CDR2 FQNEAQ. V was trimmed by 4 bases and J by 6 bases, leaving 13 bases between them. This CDR3 is built from 13 residues. The CDR3 is CASSSQAGLEQYF. In DNA, the CDR3 is TGTGCCAGCAGCTCGCAAGCAGGGCTCGAGCAGTACTTC. The variable domain in full, completed from reference TRBV7-8 and TRBJ2-7, reads GAGVSQSPRYKVAKRGQDVALRCDPISGHVSLFWYQQALGQGPEFLTYFQNEAQLDKSGLPSDRFFAERPEGSVSTLKIQRTQQEDSAVYLCASSSQAGLEQYFGPGTRLTVT.

The genes are TRBV6-5 and TRBJ2-7; D perhaps matches TRBD2 (5 bases). Trimming pared 8 bases from V and 1 base from J, leaving 15 bases between. This CDR3 is built from 14 residues. Germline assignment: CDR1 MNHEY and CDR2 SVGAGI. The CDR3 loop is CASSRAELSYEQYF. CDR3 nucleotides: TGTGCCAGCTCGCGGGCGGAATTATCCTACGAGCAGTACTTC.

The chain uses TRBV6-5 and TRBJ2-1; the D gene is possibly TRBD1 (6 bases). CDR1 MNHEY and CDR2 SVGAGI come from the germline V gene. V shed 4 bases and J shed 8 bases, with 18 bases lying between them. CDR3 length: 15 residues. In nucleotides, the CDR3 is TGTGCCAGCAGTTTGCGCCAGGGGATTTTGGATGAGCAGTTCTTC. Encoded protein: CASSLRQGILDEQFF.

Regarding this clone: A junction boundary mismatches the germline segment, possibly from a read error. This sequence joins TRBV7-7 and TRBJ2-1, with 8 nucleotides matching TRBD2. The CDR3 has 13 residues. Germline V CDR1 and CDR2: SSHAT, FNYEAQ (reference sequence). Here the CDR3 reads CASSPGLGDEQFF. The CDR3 nucleotides read TGTGCTAGCAGCCCGGGACTAGGTGATGAGCAGTTCTTC.

This chain connects TRBV29-1 to TRBJ2-5; 11 bases are shared with TRBD1. J lost 2 bases, V lost 5 bases, and 7 bases had no gene match. Germline CDR1 and CDR2: SQVTM and ANQGSEA. The CDR3 covers 15 residues. The CDR3 loop reads CSVRGQGGYQETQYF. Here the CDR3 DNA reads TGCAGCGTTCGGGGACAGGGGGGTTATCAAGAGACCCAGTACTTC.

The chain couples TRBV7-2 to TRBJ1-2; 11 bases map to TRBD1. The CDR3 is 14 amino acids. The ends lost 5 bases at V and 7 bases at J; junction bases unmatched: 6. Germline assignment: CDR1 SGHTA and CDR2 FQGNSA. CDR3 sequence (DNA): TGTGCCAGCAGCCCCAGGACAGGGGGCATTGGCTACACCTTC. Protein product: CASSPRTGGIGYTF.

V is TRBV6-5 and J is TRBJ2-7; 7 bases fit TRBD1. J gave up 2 bases and V 0 bases, and 7 bases lay outside the gene matches. CDR1 and CDR2 from the germline V gene are MNHEY and SVGAGI. CDR3 length: 16 residues. CDR3 amino acids: CASSYSPSDRTYEQYF. The CDR3 region has the DNA TGTGCCAGCAGTTACTCTCCTTCGGACAGGACCTACGAGCAGTACTTC.

The J gene is TRBJ2-3, the V gene TRBV5-1; tentatively, D is TRBD2 (6 bases). The ends were cut back, 0 bases at V and 2 bases at J, with 13 bases in the middle. The CDR3 has 16 amino acids. Germline CDR1 reads SGHRS; CDR2 reads YFSETQ. This CDR3 is CASSLDIPGDTDTQYF. Here the CDR3 DNA reads TGCGCCAGCAGCTTGGACATCCCGGGGGACACAGATACGCAGTATTTT.